This TCR beta chain appears in the sequencing data of a study of radiotherapy plus CTLA-4 blockade in lung cancer. Study overall: Patients showed objective responses in about 18% of cases and disease control in 30% to 40%.

About this clone: Its specificity is not known.

Chemo-refractory metastatic non-small-cell lung cancer patients underwent focal radiation alongside CTLA-4 blockade with ipilimumab. Generated by immunoSEQ multiplex PCR, the TCRdb table keeps only in-frame clones and is missing some. The sample carries 65,000 to 95,000 clones, around 86% recorded once. From germline, CDR1 is MNHEY and CDR2 SMNVEV (reference sequence). V gave up 4 bases and J gave up 6 bases; unmatched junction bases: 11. There are 17 residues in the CDR3. Broader study findings: In blood, early T cell clone dynamics reportedly predicted response best, together with interferon-beta. In blood, TCR clones derived from the tumor expanded after radiotherapy plus ipilimumab.

This sample comprised peripheral blood, obtained from a patient treated with radiotherapy plus ipilimumab. The V and J genes are TRBV27 and TRBJ1-6; TRBD1 matches at 8 bases. The receptor's source is a human donor with non-small cell lung cancer who had stable disease on radiotherapy plus ipilimumab. The CDR3 nucleotides read TGTGCCAGCAGTTCCGCGCGTTGGACAGGGTCTAATTCACCCCTCCACTTT. As protein: CASSSARWTGSNSPLHF.